The sequence of this TCR beta chain was determined in a study of T cell responses to AZD1222 COVID-19 vaccine. Turning to this clone: Its cognate antigen is unknown.

The study's findings and limits: Donors were largely white British and mainly female; clonal diversity was possibly underestimated. Per reports, nearly half of all spike-specific TCRs target regions that are unmutated in variants.

The protocol was immunoSEQ multiplex PCR, while the TCRdb copy is restricted to in-frame clones and leaves out a portion. The repertoire consists of about 110,000 clones, with roughly 86% occurring once and the leading ten covering 9.5% to 15%. This TCR was sampled from an adult in good health. Sequencing was performed on peripheral blood, taken on day 0 of MenACWY control vaccination.

Here the CDR3 reads CAISEGQGMDYGYTF. In DNA form, the CDR3 reads TGTGCCATCAGTGAGGGACAGGGGATGGACTATGGCTACACCTTC. V and J are TRBV10-3 and TRBJ1-2; TRBD1 agrees at 9 bases. Losses at the gene ends were 2 bases for V and 3 bases for J; bases not matched to a gene: 4. Germline values: CDR1 ENHRY, CDR2 SYGVKD. The CDR3 covers 15 residues.